Presented here are 8 T cell receptor beta chains from one specimen sequenced in a study of blood T cell repertoires in COVID-19. Only in-frame clones appear in the TCRdb table, and some are missing; sequencing was by immunoSEQ multiplex PCR. Seen here are around 49,000 clones, 75% to 85% observed once, and the top ten hold around 2.7%. The sequencing input was peripheral blood. These receptors originate from an older woman with acute or convalescent COVID-19.

This rearrangement joins TRBV15 to TRBJ2-1; 8 nucleotides agree with TRBD1. The CDR3 runs to 15 residues. V shed 3 bases, J shed 8 bases, and the junction held 9 bases outside the gene matches. The germline V gene encodes CDR1 LNHNV and CDR2 YYDKDF (reference sequence). Here the CDR3 reads CATSSIGQGADEQFF. The CDR3 DNA reads as TGTGCCACCAGCAGCATCGGGCAGGGGGCGGATGAGCAGTTCTTC.

V is TRBV28 and J is TRBJ2-3, with 11 bases that match TRBD2. The junction had 13 bases not matched to a gene; V was cut back by 4 bases and J by 1 base. This CDR3 contains 19 residues. Germline CDR1 MDHEN, CDR2 SYDVKM. In DNA, the CDR3 is TGTGCCAGCAGTTCTCTGACCGGGACTAGCGGACTACGCACAGATACGCAGTATTTT. Translating gives CASSSLTGTSGLRTDTQYF.

CDR3 nucleotide sequence: TGTGCCAGTAGTAAGTTAGGACAGGGGAGGGAGACCCAGTACTTC. This codes for CASSKLGQGRETQYF. The chain couples TRBV19 to TRBJ2-5; 9 bases align to TRBD1. The CDR3 sequence is 15 residues long. V lost 4 bases to trimming and J lost 5 bases; unmatched junction nucleotides: 8. Germline CDR1 is LNHDA and CDR2 is SQIVND (reference sequence).

CDR3 loop: CASSPTGTRYEQYF. The CDR3, as DNA: TGTGCCAGCAGCCCCACCGGGACTAGATACGAGCAGTACTTC. The chain uses TRBV28 and TRBJ2-7, with 8 bases aligning to TRBD2. The junction had 8 bases not matched to a gene; V was cut back by 6 bases and J by 4 bases. The CDR3 is 14 amino acids. The germline V gene encodes CDR1 MDHEN and CDR2 SYDVKM.

The chain recombines TRBV28 with TRBJ1-4, with D perhaps matching TRBD1 (6 bases). The V end was cut by 4 bases, the J end by 8 bases, with 14 bases between. The CDR3 loop spans 14 amino acids. Germline V CDR1 and CDR2: MDHEN, SYDVKM. The CDR3 reads CASSSHREREKLFF. CDR3 DNA sequence: TGTGCCAGCAGTTCTCACAGGGAGAGAGAAAAACTGTTTTTT. The entire variable domain, with the rest obtained from reference TRBV28 and TRBJ1-4, is as follows: DVKVTQSSRYLVKRTGEKVFLECVQDMDHENMFWYRQDPGLGLRLIYFSYDVKMKEKGDIPEGYSVSREKKERFSLILESASTNQTSMYLCASSSHREREKLFFGSGTQLSVL.

The CDR3 is CASSGTSGGTQYF. CDR3 DNA: TGTGCCAGCAGCGGGACTAGCGGGGGTACGCAGTATTTT. The J gene is TRBJ2-3, the V gene TRBV6-4, with 14 bases fitting TRBD2. Germline V gene sequence: CDR1 MRHNA, CDR2 SNTAGT. After removal of 6 bases from V and 8 bases from J, the junction contained 1 base not matched to a gene. The CDR3 extends over 13 amino acids.

This chain joins TRBV29-1 and TRBJ1-1, with TRBD1 identical over 7 bases. The CDR3 totals 13 residues. Losses at the gene ends were 4 bases for V and 1 base for J; bases not matched to a gene: 3. CDR1 is SQVTM and CDR2 is ANQGSEA in the germline V gene. In nucleotides, the CDR3 is TGCAGCGTTGGAAGGGGGCAGAACACTGAAGCTTTCTTT. As protein: CSVGRGQNTEAFF.

The chain combines TRBV12-5 with TRBJ2-7; 12 bases map to TRBD2. CDR1 and CDR2 (germline): LGHNT, FRNRAP. The V segment lost 1 base and the J segment 2 bases; nucleotides outside the gene matches: 0. This CDR3 has 15 amino acids. The CDR3: CASGLGLAGAYEQYF. The CDR3 DNA reads TGTGCTAGTGGTTTGGGACTAGCGGGGGCCTACGAGCAGTACTTC.